These 29 T cell receptor beta chains were all obtained from the same sample, sequenced in a study of blood T cell repertoires in COVID-19. Sequenced by immunoSEQ multiplex PCR; TCRdb stores in-frame clones only, minus some. Here the sample spans roughly 250,000 clones, 84% being singletons. The sample consisted of peripheral blood. The receptors derive from a woman between 40 and 55 years old who had recovered from COVID-19.

The chain combines TRBV3-1 (or the pseudogene TRBV3-2) with TRBJ1-4; D is uncertain. Germline V CDR1 and CDR2: LGHDT, YNNKEL (reference sequence). V gave up 2 bases and J gave up 4 bases, with 5 bases separating them. CDR3 length: 13 amino acids. CDR3 in amino acids: CASSQSLNEKLFF. CDR3 bases: TGTGCCAGCAGCCAATCACTTAATGAAAAACTGTTTTTT.

The chain couples TRBV7-2 to TRBJ2-3, with D tentatively TRBD2 (6 bases). CDR1 is SGHTA, CDR2 FQGNSA, per germline. V was shortened by 1 base and J by 1 base, with 9 bases between the two germline ends. The CDR3 covers 15 residues. CDR3 sequence (DNA): TGTGCCAGCAGCTTAGGGGCTAGCGGCACAGATACGCAGTATTTT. It is translated as CASSLGASGTDTQYF. Complete variable domain (other parts from reference TRBV7-2 and TRBJ2-3): GAGVSQSPSNKVTEKGKDVELRCDPISGHTALYWYRQSLGQGLEFLIYFQGNSAPDKSGLPSDRFSAERTGGSVSTLTIQRTQQEDSAVYLCASSLGASGTDTQYFGPGTRLTVL.

V gene TRBV5-1 combines with J gene TRBJ2-2, with 8 bases identical to TRBD2. The V gene end was trimmed by 5 bases and the J gene end by 4 bases; junction bases not matched to a gene: 7. Germline CDR1 SGHRS, CDR2 YFSETQ. CDR3 length equals 15 residues. The CDR3 bases are TGCGCCAGCAGGAGGGCGGGGGGCCTCACCGGGGAGCTGTTTTTT. This translates into CASRRAGGLTGELFF.

The chain employs TRBV19 and TRBJ1-1; D gene ambiguous. CDR1 LNHDA and CDR2 SQIVND come from the germline V gene (reference sequence). This CDR3 region has 14 residues. The V end was cut by 3 bases, the J end by 10 bases, with 18 bases between. CDR3 DNA: TGTGCCAGTAGTATCGGAGTGTCGACCTTTCTAGCTTTCTTT. Residues: CASSIGVSTFLAFF.

The chain recombines TRBV21-1 with TRBJ1-2; the table's D gene call, TRBD1, was not cross checked with the DNA. TRBV21-1 constitutes a pseudogene. CDR3 length equals 11 residues. The CDR3 spells CASIWDRVYTF. In DNA, the CDR3 is TGTGCCAGCATTTGGGACAGGGTGTACACCTTC.

CDR3 DNA sequence: TGTGCCAGCAGCTTATTCGCCCGACAGGGCGCAACTAATGAAAAACTGTTTTTT. It yields the protein CASSLFARQGATNEKLFF. The chain links TRBV7-6 to TRBJ1-4, with 7 bases matching TRBD1. J was trimmed by 0 bases and V by 2 bases; bases with no gene match: 9. The CDR3 contains 18 residues. Germline CDR1 SGHVS, CDR2 FNYEAQ.

The chain uses TRBV19 and TRBJ2-6, with 8 bases matching TRBD1. Germline V gene data show CDR1 as LNHDA and CDR2 as SQIVND (reference sequence). This CDR3 region has 16 residues. Trimming at V came to 6 bases and at J to 0 bases, leaving 4 bases not matched to a gene. CDR3 in DNA: TGTGCCAGTAGCCCTGACAGGGGCTCTGGGGCCAACGTCCTGACTTTC. Encoded protein: CASSPDRGSGANVLTF.

A single count supports this clone. V and J are TRBV28 and TRBJ2-7, with TRBD2 as a possible D gene (6 bases). This CDR3 contains 12 residues. Germline V lookup: CDR1 MDHEN, CDR2 SYDVKM. V dropped 6 bases and J dropped 5 bases, with 11 bases sitting between them. Here the CDR3 DNA reads TGTGCCAGCAGATCAACGGGGGACGAGCAGTACTTC. Its translation: CASRSTGDEQYF.

The chain is built from TRBV7-3 and TRBJ2-6, with D unresolved. The V and J ends lost 6 bases and 0 bases respectively, with 9 bases between them. The length of the CDR3 is 15 residues. Germline V gene data show CDR1 as SGHTA and CDR2 as FQGTGA. CDR3 coding DNA: TGTGCCAGCAGTTCATACAGCTCTGGGGCCAACGTCCTGACTTTC. It is translated as CASSSYSSGANVLTF.

The gene calls are TRBV7-9 and TRBJ1-3, with a tentative D call TRBD1 (6 bases). V lost 2 bases and J 4 bases, leaving 15 bases between the germline ends. From germline, CDR1 is SEHNR and CDR2 FQNEAQ (reference sequence). The CDR3 is made up of 16 amino acids. The CDR3 loop is CASSLPRGASGNTIYF. The DNA for the CDR3 is TGTGCCAGCAGCTTACCCAGGGGAGCATCAGGAAACACCATATATTTT.

The J gene is TRBJ2-7, the V gene TRBV28, with 10 bases fitting TRBD1. Germline assignment: CDR1 MDHEN and CDR2 SYDVKM. Trimming at V came to 3 bases and at J to 7 bases, leaving 6 bases not matched to a gene. The CDR3 has 14 residues. The CDR3 sequence is CASSFFGQGGEQYF. The DNA for the CDR3 is TGTGCCAGCAGTTTTTTTGGACAGGGGGGAGAGCAGTACTTC.

The chain couples TRBV19 to TRBJ1-6, with 7 nucleotides matching TRBD1. The CDR3 has 17 amino acids. The V gene's germline CDR1 is LNHDA and CDR2 SQIVND (reference sequence). The V segment lost 5 bases and the J segment 7 bases; nucleotides outside the gene matches: 14. CDR3 protein: CASSPSIGTALNSPLHF. DNA for the CDR3: TGTGCCAGTAGTCCATCTATAGGGACAGCCCTAAATTCACCCCTCCACTTT.

V usage is TRBV28 and J usage is TRBJ2-2, with D possibly matching TRBD2 (5 bases). The CDR3 consists of 15 residues. Germline CDR1 reads MDHEN; CDR2 reads SYDVKM. Deletions cut 3 bases from V and 6 bases from J, with 14 bases between. The CDR3 nucleotides read TGTGCCAGCAGTTTGTGGACTTCGACGGCCGGGGAGCTGTTTTTT. Amino acid sequence: CASSLWTSTAGELFF.

This clone was found a few times. The chain is built from TRBV7-6 and TRBJ2-5; 12 bases agree with TRBD2. The CDR3 spans 17 residues. Germline V gene sequence: CDR1 SGHVS, CDR2 FNYEAQ. The V segment lost 4 bases and the J segment 2 bases; nucleotides outside the gene matches: 8. The CDR3 sequence is CASSSTLAGGKQETQYF. Written as DNA, the CDR3 is TGTGCCAGCAGCTCCACTCTAGCGGGGGGGAAGCAAGAGACCCAGTACTTC.

This rearrangement joins TRBV25-1 to TRBJ2-1, with a tentative D call TRBD2 (5 bases). Trimming removed 3 bases from V and 4 bases from J, with 16 bases in between. CDR3 length: 16 amino acids. Looked up from germline, CDR1 is MGHDK and CDR2 is SYGVNS. The CDR3, as DNA: TGTGCCAGCAGTGAGTCCAGCGGAAAAATTTACAATGAGCAGTTCTTC. Its translation: CASSESSGKIYNEQFF.

This clone appeared once. This rearrangement joins TRBV14 to TRBJ2-1; D gene ambiguous. The germline V and J ends were trimmed by 2 bases and 9 bases, with 8 bases remaining between them. Germline CDR1 SGHDN, CDR2 FVKESK. The CDR3 covers 12 residues. The CDR3 region has the DNA TGTGCCAGCAGCCAATACCGGTTTGAGCAGTTCTTC. This sequence encodes CASSQYRFEQFF. The variable domain in full, completed from reference TRBV14 and TRBJ2-1, reads EAGVTQFPSHSVIEKGQTVTLRCDPISGHDNLYWYRRVMGKEIKFLLHFVKESKQDESGMPNNRFLAERTGGTYSTLKVQPAELEDSGVYFCASSQYRFEQFFGPGTRLTVL.

The gene calls are TRBV6-5 and TRBJ1-1; D gene unclear. Germline values: CDR1 MNHEY, CDR2 SVGAGI. CDR3 length: 12 amino acids. Between the trimmed V and J ends, which lost 2 bases and 6 bases, there was a span of 7 bases. The CDR3: CASSYGGAEAFF. CDR3 coding DNA: TGTGCCAGCAGTTACGGCGGAGCTGAAGCTTTCTTT.

The V gene is TRBV15, the J gene TRBJ1-4; no firm D call. Trimming took off 6 bases at V and 0 bases at J, with 8 bases between the two ends. The germline CDR1 and CDR2 sequences are LNHNV and YYDKDF (reference sequence). This CDR3 comprises 14 residues. The CDR3 sequence is CATSLLATNEKLFF. The CDR3 DNA is TGTGCCACCAGTCTCCTTGCAACTAATGAAAAACTGTTTTTT. The variable domain in full, with the rest retrieved from reference TRBV15 and TRBJ1-4, is DAMVIQNPRYQVTQFGKPVTLSCSQTLNHNVMYWYQQKSSQAPKLLFHYYDKDFNNEADTPDNFQSRRPNTSFCFLDIRSPGLGDTAMYLCATSLLATNEKLFFGSGTQLSVL.

The chain employs TRBV5-1 and TRBJ2-1, with D perhaps matching TRBD1 (6 bases). Per the germline V gene, CDR1 is SGHRS and CDR2 is YFSETQ. This CDR3 contains 13 residues. Trimming pared 4 bases from V and 10 bases from J, leaving 15 bases between. The CDR3: CASSHTGLGEQFF. CDR3 nucleotide sequence: TGCGCCAGCAGCCATACAGGGTTGGGGGAGCAGTTCTTC.

The chain is built from TRBV7-2 and TRBJ2-7, with 10 bases fitting TRBD2. Germline V lookup: CDR1 SGHTA, CDR2 FQGNSA. V was pared by 5 bases and J by 2 bases, with 6 bases of the junction left unmatched. The CDR3 is 15 residues long. This CDR3 is CASSPGSGGAYEQYF. In DNA form, the CDR3 reads TGTGCCAGCAGCCCCGGGAGCGGGGGGGCCTACGAGCAGTACTTC.

The chain has TRBV19 and TRBJ2-6; perhaps TRBD1 as D (6 bases). The CDR3 contains 15 residues. V was shortened by 7 bases and J by 0 bases, with 10 bases between the two germline ends. Germline CDR1 is LNHDA and CDR2 is SQIVND (reference sequence). The CDR3 coding sequence is TGTGCCAGTACCCGACAGGACTCTGGGGCCAACGTCCTGACTTTC. Translating it yields CASTRQDSGANVLTF.

This chain links TRBV19 with TRBJ1-4; D perhaps matches TRBD1 (6 bases). Germline CDR1 is LNHDA and CDR2 is SQIVND (reference sequence). The V and J ends lost 7 bases and 0 bases respectively, with 12 bases between them. The CDR3 has 15 amino acids. The CDR3 is CASNTDSATNEKLFF. CDR3 DNA sequence: TGTGCCAGTAATACGGACAGTGCAACTAATGAAAAACTGTTTTTT.

The rearrangement joins TRBV28 to TRBJ1-4, with TRBD1 identical over 8 bases. Germline V CDR1 and CDR2: MDHEN, SYDVKM. This CDR3 region has 16 residues. Trimming at V came to 6 bases and at J to 8 bases, leaving 14 bases not matched to a gene. DNA for the CDR3: TGTGCCAGCAGCTCGGCTGGGACAGGAGCTGACGAAAAACTGTTTTTT. It translates to CASSSAGTGADEKLFF.

This sequence joins TRBV7-9 and TRBJ1-4; TRBD1 matches at 8 bases. The CDR3 has 15 amino acids. Trimming took 3 bases from V and 8 from J; bases not matched to a gene: 8. Germline V gene sequence: CDR1 SEHNR, CDR2 FQNEAQ (reference sequence). CDR3 in amino acids: CASSLGWTGWEKLFF. The DNA of the CDR3 is TGTGCCAGCAGCTTGGGTTGGACAGGGTGGGAAAAACTGTTTTTT. Based on the CDR3 plus reference TRBV7-9 and TRBJ1-4, the full variable domain is DTGVSQNPRHKITKRGQNVTFRCDPISEHNRLYWYRQTLGQGPEFLTYFQNEAQLEKSRLLSDRFSAERPKGSFSTLEIQRTEQGDSAMYLCASSLGWTGWEKLFFGSGTQLSVL.

J is TRBJ2-7 and V is TRBV4-1; TRBD1 matches 9 bases. The J segment lost 5 bases and the V segment lost 3 bases, leaving 8 bases of the junction unmatched. The CDR3 consists of 15 residues. The germline V gene encodes CDR1 MGHRA and CDR2 YSYEKL. The CDR3 loop is CASSHVWDRVNEQYF. CDR3 nucleotide sequence: TGCGCCAGCAGCCACGTTTGGGACAGGGTAAACGAGCAGTACTTC.

V and J are TRBV4-1 and TRBJ2-1; TRBD2 matches 11 bases. V was clipped by 1 base and J by 10 bases; unmatched bases: 9. The CDR3 covers 16 residues. CDR1 and CDR2 (germline): MGHRA, YSYEKL. The CDR3 region is CASSQGASGGLNEQFF. The CDR3 DNA follows: TGCGCCAGCAGCCAAGGGGCTAGCGGGGGGCTCAACGAGCAGTTCTTC.

V is TRBV28 and J is TRBJ2-2; 15 nucleotides align to TRBD2. Germline V CDR1 and CDR2: MDHEN, SYDVKM. V trimming: 5 bases; J trimming: 13 bases; junction bases outside the gene matches: 5. The CDR3 consists of 14 residues. The CDR3 protein is CASSPGLAGGLLFF. CDR3 coding DNA: TGTGCCAGCAGTCCCGGACTAGCGGGGGGGTTGCTGTTTTTT. Complete variable domain (other parts from reference TRBV28 and TRBJ2-2): DVKVTQSSRYLVKRTGEKVFLECVQDMDHENMFWYRQDPGLGLRLIYFSYDVKMKEKGDIPEGYSVSREKKERFSLILESASTNQTSMYLCASSPGLAGGLLFFGEGSRLTVL.

V gene TRBV5-1 combines with J gene TRBJ1-1, with a weak D call TRBD1 (6 bases). The CDR3 is 14 amino acids. V was trimmed by 4 bases and J by 4 bases, leaving 14 bases between them. Germline CDR1 is SGHRS and CDR2 is YFSETQ. The CDR3 sequence is CASSEQGSSTEAFF. CDR3 sequence (DNA): TGCGCCAGCAGCGAACAGGGAAGTAGCACTGAAGCTTTCTTT. Full variable domain (remainder filled in from reference TRBV5-1 and TRBJ1-1): KAGVTQTPRYLIKTRGQQVTLSCSPISGHRSVSWYQQTPGQGLQFLFEYFSETQRNKGNFPGRFSGRQFSNSRSEMNVSTLELGDSALYLCASSEQGSSTEAFFGQGTRLTVV.

V is TRBV30 and J is TRBJ2-7, with TRBD1 matching 8 bases. Germline V gene sequence: CDR1 GTSNPN, CDR2 SVGIG (reference sequence). This CDR3 comprises 14 residues. J was trimmed by 3 bases and V by 5 bases; bases with no gene match: 9. CDR3 loop: CAWGPGTGVYEQYF. In DNA, the CDR3 is TGTGCCTGGGGGCCCGGGACAGGTGTCTACGAGCAGTACTTC.